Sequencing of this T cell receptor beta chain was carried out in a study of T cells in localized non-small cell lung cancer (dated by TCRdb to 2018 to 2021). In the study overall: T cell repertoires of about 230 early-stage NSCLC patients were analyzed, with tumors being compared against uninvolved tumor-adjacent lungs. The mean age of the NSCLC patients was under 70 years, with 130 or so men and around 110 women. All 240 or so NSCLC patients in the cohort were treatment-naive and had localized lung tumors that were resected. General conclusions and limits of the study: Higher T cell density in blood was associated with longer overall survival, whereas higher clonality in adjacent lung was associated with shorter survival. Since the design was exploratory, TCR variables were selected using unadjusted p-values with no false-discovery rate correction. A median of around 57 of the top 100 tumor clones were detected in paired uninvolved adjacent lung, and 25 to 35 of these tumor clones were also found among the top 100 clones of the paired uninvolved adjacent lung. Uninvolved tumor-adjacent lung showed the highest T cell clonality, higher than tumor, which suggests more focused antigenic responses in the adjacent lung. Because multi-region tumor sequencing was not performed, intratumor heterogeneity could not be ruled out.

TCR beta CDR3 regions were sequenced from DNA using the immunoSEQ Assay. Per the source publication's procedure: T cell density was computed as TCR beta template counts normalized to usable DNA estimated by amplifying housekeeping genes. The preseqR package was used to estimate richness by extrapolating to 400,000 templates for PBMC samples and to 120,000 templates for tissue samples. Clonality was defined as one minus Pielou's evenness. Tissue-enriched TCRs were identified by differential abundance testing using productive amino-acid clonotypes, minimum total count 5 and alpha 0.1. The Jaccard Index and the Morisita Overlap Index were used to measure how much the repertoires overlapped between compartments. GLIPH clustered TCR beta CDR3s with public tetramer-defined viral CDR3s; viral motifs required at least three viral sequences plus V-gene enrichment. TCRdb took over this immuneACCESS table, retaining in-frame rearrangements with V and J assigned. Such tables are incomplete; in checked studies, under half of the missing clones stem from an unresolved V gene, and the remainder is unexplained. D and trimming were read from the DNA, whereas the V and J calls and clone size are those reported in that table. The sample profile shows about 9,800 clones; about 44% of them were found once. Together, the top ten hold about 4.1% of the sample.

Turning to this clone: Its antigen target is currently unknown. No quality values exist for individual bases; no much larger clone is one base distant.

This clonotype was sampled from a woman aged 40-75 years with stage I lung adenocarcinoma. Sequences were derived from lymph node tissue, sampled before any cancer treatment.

The bases are TGTGCCAGTAGTCCAAAGAGGAGGGAATCCACTGAAGCTTTCTTT. Translated, this gives CASSPKRRESTEAFF. The chain employs TRBV19 and TRBJ1-1, with no confident D gene call. Via the germline V gene (reference sequence), CDR1 is LNHDA and CDR2 SQIVND. A distance of 17 bases separates the germline ends of V and J, which lose 5 bases and 4 bases respectively. The CDR3 measures 15 amino acids from cysteine to phenylalanine. The read is trimmed to its CDR3 DNA, 45 bases read in frame from base 1.